The clone carrying this TCR beta chain was recorded a few times. V shed 3 bases and J shed 2 bases, with 20 bases lying between them. The CDR3 spans 17 residues. The data derive from a study of T-cell reconstitution after alpha-beta-depleted transplantation in children. For TCRbeta, the library was prepared with unique molecular identifiers. Using its own MiXCR run on the PCR reads, TCRdb lists one record per CDR3 protein. The top ten clones hold less than 5% of a sample with roughly 610,000 distinct CDR3 sequences, about 10% of them seen once. This clonotype was obtained from a human donor who donated a stem cell graft to a child with acute myeloid leukemia. V and J are TRBV12-3 or TRBV12-4 and TRBJ2-7; weak D call: TRBD1 (6 bases). Material: PBMCs from the stem cell graft donor, obtained from the stem cell graft. The CDR3 nucleotides are TGTGCCAGCAGTTTCCTGATCTCGACAGGTACACCCTACGAGCAGTACTTC. Its protein is CASSFLISTGTPYEQYF.